The rows below give T cell receptor beta chains drawn from one sample of a study of T cells in tuberculosis. The assay was immunoSEQ multiplex PCR, and TCRdb's table has in-frame clones only and misses some. The sample lists 25,000 to 35,000 clones; roughly nine tenths were seen once. This specimen was PBMCs, taken at tuberculosis diagnosis. The receptor source for this set is an adult with tuberculosis. The CDR3 runs from the conserved cysteine through the conserved F or W. The D gene is left open where the match is weak. Clone size is given for some rows only: seen once, a few or many times, or a class if the clone is expanded.

TRBD1,TRBV9,TRBJ2-3,NA,TGTGCCAGCAGCGTAGTGGGACAGGGTGCAGATACGCAGTATTTT,CASSVVGQGADTQYF
NA,TRBV15,TRBJ2-7,NA,TGTGCCACCAGCGCGGACAGCAACCTAAGGGAGCAGTACTTC,CATSADSNLREQYF
TRBD1,TRBV2,TRBJ1-1,NA,TGTGCCAGCCAACAGGGGGCGAACACTGAAGCTTTCTTT,CASQQGANTEAFF
TRBD2,TRBV9,TRBJ2-3,NA,TGTGCCAGCAGCTCCGGACTAGCGGGGGGCATAGATACGCAGTATTTT,CASSSGLAGGIDTQYF
NA,TRBV6-5,TRBJ2-7,NA,TGTGCCAGCTCCCCGGGGAGGAGGGAGTACGAGCAGTACTTC,CASSPGRREYEQYF
TRBD2,TRBV4-2,TRBJ2-1,NA,TGTGCCAGCAGCCAAGAGGCGCTAGCGGGGGGCTACAATGAGCAGTTCTTC,CASSQEALAGGYNEQFF
TRBD2,TRBV5-1,TRBJ2-7,NA,TGCGCCAGCAGCTCGGCCTGGCCTTCTAGCGGGGTGGGAGCCGACGAGCAGTACTTC,CASSSAWPSSGVGADEQYF
NA,TRBV7-7,TRBJ2-1,NA,TGTGCCAGCAGCTTAAACTACGGGTCTTACAATGAGCAGTTCTTC,CASSLNYGSYNEQFF
NA,TRBV15,TRBJ1-5,NA,TGTGCCACCAGCAGAGATTGGCCCGCGGGGGGGCAGCCCCAGCATTTT,CATSRDWPAGGQPQHF
TRBD1,TRBV19,TRBJ1-6,NA,TGTGCCAGTAGTCCACCACCGACAGGGGACGTTAATTCACCCCTCCACTTT,CASSPPPTGDVNSPLHF
TRBD2,TRBV7-2,TRBJ2-7,NA,TGTGCCAGCAGACCGGGACTAGGGGGGCACGAGCAGTACTTC,CASRPGLGGHEQYF
TRBD2,TRBV14,TRBJ2-1,NA,TGTGCCAGCAGTTCGTCCGGGACTAGGGGCCATTTTTCCAATGAGCAGTTCTTC,CASSSSGTRGHFSNEQFF
TRBD1,TRBV5-5,TRBJ1-5,NA,TGTGCCAGCACCCTGACAGGGAAGGATCAGCCCCAGCATTTT,CASTLTGKDQPQHF
TRBD2,TRBV30,TRBJ2-7,NA,TGTGCCTGGTGGGCGGGAGCTGGTGAGCAGTACTTC,CAWWAGAGEQYF
NA,TRBV19,TRBJ1-4,NA,TGTGCCAGTAGTATACGGCAGGGAAGTGAAAAACTGTTTTTT,CASSIRQGSEKLFF
NA,TRBV5-4,TRBJ2-5,NA,TGTGCCAGCAGCCCGAGGGACTGGCAAGAGACCCAGTACTTC,CASSPRDWQETQYF
NA,TRBV7-8,TRBJ2-3,NA,TGTGCCAGCAGCTCCCCCGCTTGGCGGCCCACAGATACGCAGTATTTT,CASSSPAWRPTDTQYF
NA,TRBV19,TRBJ1-1,NA,TGTGCCAGTAATTTTGACATGAACACTGAAGCTTTCTTT,CASNFDMNTEAFF
TRBD1,TRBV27,TRBJ2-7,NA,TGTGCCAGCAGGGATACAGGGGATTGGAACGAGCAGTACTTC,CASRDTGDWNEQYF
TRBD2,TRBV13,TRBJ2-1,NA,TGTGCCAGCAGCTTAGTGTATAGCGGGAGTCACAATGAGCAGTTCTTC,CASSLVYSGSHNEQFF
TRBD1,TRBV7-9,TRBJ1-3,NA,TGTGCCAGCAGCTTTGGACAGGGATATGGAAACACCATATATTTT,CASSFGQGYGNTIYF
TRBD2,TRBV28,TRBJ2-7,NA,TGTGCCAGCAGGCGGGGGACGGTCGATTTTTTTGGGCAGTACTTC,CASRRGTVDFFGQYF
TRBD2,TRBV2,TRBJ2-1,NA,TGTGCCAGCAGTGAACAGGGTAGCGGGAGCTACAATGAGCAGTTCTTC,CASSEQGSGSYNEQFF
TRBD1,TRBV30,TRBJ1-2,NA,TGTGCCTGGAATATACAGGGGGGTTATGGCTACACCTTC,CAWNIQGGYGYTF
NA,TRBV6-1,TRBJ2-7,few,TGTGCCATCGGGGCCTACGAGCAGTACTTC,CAIGAYEQYF
NA,TRBV14,TRBJ2-1,NA,TGTGCCAGAAGGCGGTCGGATATTTACAATGAGCAGTTCTTC,CARRRSDIYNEQFF